The clone carrying this TCR beta chain was seen ten or more times. This sample was taken from a study of human T cells and chemical hapten exposure. The germline CDR1 and CDR2 sequences are MDHEN and SYDVKM. CDR3 length: 15 residues. The ends lost 6 bases at V and 2 bases at J; junction bases unmatched: 4. As handled by the study authors: The median was around 91,000 TCRs per sample, ranging about 20,000 to 700,000. TCRdb re-called the RACE reads through MiXCR, storing one row per CDR3 protein. The V and J calls follow TCRdb's processing rather than the paper's. The sample lists over 300,000 distinct CDR3 sequences, approximately 5% occurring once. Time point given: pre-sensitization, week 0. Treatment defined: therapeutic diphenylcyclopropenone sensitization with weekly scalp DPC.

The sequenced sample was whole blood, obtained in connection with sensitization to the hapten diphenylcyclopropenone (DPC). The chain combines TRBV28 with TRBJ2-6; 7 nucleotides match TRBD1. This sequence was found in a woman aged 45 to 65 with alopecia areata. Some clones in this sample may be carry-over from other donors' samples. As DNA, the CDR3 is TGTGCCAGCAGCTTGAGGGGGCCTGGGGCCAACGTCCTGACTTTC. Translation gives CASSLRGPGANVLTF.